This T cell receptor (beta chain) appears in the sequencing data of a study of CD8+ T cells in alopecia areata. Across the study: Those patients who were treated received oral tofacitinib, which was given at 5 to 10 mg twice daily for moderate-to-severe alopecia areata. Points from the study as a whole: Expanded CD8+ clones among the top 100, and scalp clonality, were significantly decreased by tofacitinib. Clonality in lesional scalp, especially alopecia totalis/universalis, exceeded that of normal scalp.

As regards this clone: Its antigen remains unknown.

Following RNA extraction, reverse transcription yielded cDNA that acted as the sequencing template. This table comes from immunoSEQ multiplex PCR, and its TCRdb copy is limited to in-frame clones, with some not included. Of 110,000 to 150,000 clones detected, around 50% appear once; the ten largest clones hold more than 15%. V lost 0 bases, J lost 0 bases, and 9 bases lay in between. Germline V gene data show CDR1 as SQVTM and CDR2 as ANQGSEA. The CDR3 length is 15 residues. Described treatment: oral pan-JAK inhibitor, 5-10 mg twice daily. Alopecia areata patients had lesional scalp punch biopsies and peripheral blood taken from them.

Sequenced here: CD8+ T cells sorted from blood, sampled at week 4, from a patient treated with tofacitinib. The chain joins TRBV29-1 to TRBJ2-1, with no clear D. This receptor was taken from a human donor with alopecia areata. The CDR3 sequence: CSVEDAISSYNEQFF. For the CDR3, the DNA is TGCAGCGTTGAAGACGCCATTAGCTCCTACAATGAGCAGTTCTTC.